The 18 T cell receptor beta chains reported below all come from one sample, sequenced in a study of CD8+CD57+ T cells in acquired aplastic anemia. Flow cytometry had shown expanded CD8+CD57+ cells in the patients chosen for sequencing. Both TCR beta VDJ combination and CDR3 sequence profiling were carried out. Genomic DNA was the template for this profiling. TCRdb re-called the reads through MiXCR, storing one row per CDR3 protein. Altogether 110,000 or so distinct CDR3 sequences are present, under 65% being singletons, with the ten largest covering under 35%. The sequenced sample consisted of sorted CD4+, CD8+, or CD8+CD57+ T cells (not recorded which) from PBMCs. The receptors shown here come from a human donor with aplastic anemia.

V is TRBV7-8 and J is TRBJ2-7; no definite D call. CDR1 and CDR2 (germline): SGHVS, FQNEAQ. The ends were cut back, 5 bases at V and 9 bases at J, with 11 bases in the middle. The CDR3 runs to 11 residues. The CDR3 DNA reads TGTGCCAGCAGCAACGACCCCGGGCAGTACTTC. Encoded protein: CASSNDPGQYF. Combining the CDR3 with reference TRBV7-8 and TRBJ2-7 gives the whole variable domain GAGVSQSPRYKVAKRGQDVALRCDPISGHVSLFWYQQALGQGPEFLTYFQNEAQLDKSGLPSDRFFAERPEGSVSTLKIQRTQQEDSAVYLCASSNDPGQYFGPGTRLTVT.

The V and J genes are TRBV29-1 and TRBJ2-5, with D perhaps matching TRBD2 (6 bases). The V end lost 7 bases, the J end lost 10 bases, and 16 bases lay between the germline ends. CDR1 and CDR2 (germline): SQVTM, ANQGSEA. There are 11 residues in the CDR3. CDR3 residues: CSARDGGDQYF. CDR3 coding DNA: TGCAGCGCCCGGGACGGCGGGGACCAGTACTTC.

CDR3 residues: CASSLLTGPTYEQYF. In DNA form, the CDR3 reads TGTGCCAGTAGTTTGCTGACAGGGCCCACCTACGAGCAGTACTTC. V usage is TRBV19 and J usage is TRBJ2-7, with 7 bases that match TRBD1. Looked up from germline, CDR1 is LNHDA and CDR2 is SQIVND (reference sequence). This CDR3 has 15 amino acids. Trimming removed 5 bases from V and 2 bases from J; junction bases left unmatched: 9.

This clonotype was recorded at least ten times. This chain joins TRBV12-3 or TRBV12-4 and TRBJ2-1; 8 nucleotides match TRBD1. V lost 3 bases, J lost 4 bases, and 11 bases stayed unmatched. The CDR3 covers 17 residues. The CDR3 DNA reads TGTGCCAGCAGTTTGACAGGGGACGGGGGACCTTACAATGAGCAGTTCTTC. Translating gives CASSLTGDGGPYNEQFF.

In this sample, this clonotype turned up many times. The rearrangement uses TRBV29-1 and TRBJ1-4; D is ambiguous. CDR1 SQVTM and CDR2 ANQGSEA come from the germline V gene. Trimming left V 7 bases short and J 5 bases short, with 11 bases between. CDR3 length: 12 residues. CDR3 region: CSGWVENEKLFF. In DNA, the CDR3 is TGCAGCGGATGGGTGGAGAATGAAAAACTGTTTTTT.

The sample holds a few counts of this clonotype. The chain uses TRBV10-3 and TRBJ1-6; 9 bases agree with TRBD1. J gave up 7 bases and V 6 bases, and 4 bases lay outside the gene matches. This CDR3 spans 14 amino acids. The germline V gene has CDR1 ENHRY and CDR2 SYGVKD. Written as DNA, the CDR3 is TGTGCCATCAGGACCGGGACAGGGAATTCACCCCTCCACTTT. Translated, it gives CAIRTGTGNSPLHF.

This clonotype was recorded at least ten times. The CDR3 DNA is TGTGCCAGCAGCCCTAGGACAGGGGCCCTCCCCGGGGAGCTGTTTTTT. It encodes CASSPRTGALPGELFF. The chain combines TRBV7-8 with TRBJ2-2; 9 bases map to TRBD1. The CDR3 is 16 residues long. Germline-derived CDR1 and CDR2 are SGHVS and FQNEAQ. V was pared by 5 bases and J by 6 bases, with 10 bases of the junction left unmatched.

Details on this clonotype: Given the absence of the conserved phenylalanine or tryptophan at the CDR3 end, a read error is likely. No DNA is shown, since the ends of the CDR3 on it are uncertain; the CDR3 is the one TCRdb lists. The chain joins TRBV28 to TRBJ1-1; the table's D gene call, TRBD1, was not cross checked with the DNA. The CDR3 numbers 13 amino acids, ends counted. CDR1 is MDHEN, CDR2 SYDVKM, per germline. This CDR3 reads CASLPGTGFEAFL.

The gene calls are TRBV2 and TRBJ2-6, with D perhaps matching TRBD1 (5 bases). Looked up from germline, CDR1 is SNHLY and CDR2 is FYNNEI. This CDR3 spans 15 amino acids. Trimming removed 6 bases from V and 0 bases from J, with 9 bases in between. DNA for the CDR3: TGTGCCAGCAGCGGAGACAGCTCTGGGGCCAACGTCCTGACTTTC. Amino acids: CASSGDSSGANVLTF.

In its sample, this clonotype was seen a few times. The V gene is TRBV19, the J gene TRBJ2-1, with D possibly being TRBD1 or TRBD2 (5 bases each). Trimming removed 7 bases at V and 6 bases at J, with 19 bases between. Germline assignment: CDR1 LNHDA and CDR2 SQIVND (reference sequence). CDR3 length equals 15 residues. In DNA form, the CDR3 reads TGTGCCAGTACCGTCGGGACCCTTACCCGCAATGAGCAGTTCTTC. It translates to CASTVGTLTRNEQFF.

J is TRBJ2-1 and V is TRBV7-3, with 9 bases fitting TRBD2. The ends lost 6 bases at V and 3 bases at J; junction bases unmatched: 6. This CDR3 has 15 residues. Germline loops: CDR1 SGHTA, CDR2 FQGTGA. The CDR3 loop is CASRPAAGGYNEQFF. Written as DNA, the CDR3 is TGTGCCAGCAGGCCTGCAGCGGGGGGCTACAATGAGCAGTTCTTC.

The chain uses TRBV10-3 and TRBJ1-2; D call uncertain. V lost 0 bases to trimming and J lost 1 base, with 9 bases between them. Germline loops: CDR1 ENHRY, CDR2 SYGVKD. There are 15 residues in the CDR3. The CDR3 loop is CAISESAEGNYGYTF. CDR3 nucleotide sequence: TGTGCCATCAGTGAGTCGGCAGAAGGTAACTATGGCTACACCTTC.

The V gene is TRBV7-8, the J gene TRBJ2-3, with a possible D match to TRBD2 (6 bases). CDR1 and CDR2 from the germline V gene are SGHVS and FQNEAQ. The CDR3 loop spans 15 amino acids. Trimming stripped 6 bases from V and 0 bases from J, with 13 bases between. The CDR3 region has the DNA TGTGCCAGCAGGGGAGGAACAGCTAGCACAGATACGCAGTATTTT. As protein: CASRGGTASTDTQYF.

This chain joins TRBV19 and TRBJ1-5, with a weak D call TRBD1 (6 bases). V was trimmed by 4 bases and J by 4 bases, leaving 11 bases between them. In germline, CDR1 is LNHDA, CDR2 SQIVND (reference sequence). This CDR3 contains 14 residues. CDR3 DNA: TGTGCCAGTAGTAAGGGACACGGGAATCAGCCCCAGCATTTT. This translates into CASSKGHGNQPQHF.

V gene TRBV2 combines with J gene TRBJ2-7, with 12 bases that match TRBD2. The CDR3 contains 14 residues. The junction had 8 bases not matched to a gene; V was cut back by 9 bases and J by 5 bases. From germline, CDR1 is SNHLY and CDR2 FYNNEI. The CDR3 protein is CASSTSGGRDEQYF. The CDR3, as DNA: TGTGCCAGTAGTACTAGCGGGGGGCGGGACGAGCAGTACTTC.

The CDR3 sequence: CASSQLTLNQPQHF. CDR3 sequence (DNA): TGTGCCAGTAGCCAACTGACATTAAATCAGCCCCAGCATTTT. The chain couples TRBV19 to TRBJ1-5; D unresolved. The V end was cut by 6 bases, the J end by 4 bases, with 13 bases between. CDR3 size: 14 residues. From germline, CDR1 is LNHDA and CDR2 SQIVND (reference sequence). Complete variable domain (other parts from reference TRBV19 and TRBJ1-5): DGGITQSPKYLFRKEGQNVTLSCEQNLNHDAMYWYRQDPGQGLRLIYYSQIVNDFQKGDIAEGYSVSREKKESFPLTVTSAQKNPTAFYLCASSQLTLNQPQHFGDGTRLSIL.

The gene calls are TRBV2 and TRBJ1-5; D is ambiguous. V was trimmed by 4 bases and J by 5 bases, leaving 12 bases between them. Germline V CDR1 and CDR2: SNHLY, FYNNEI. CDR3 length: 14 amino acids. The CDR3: CASSVGQDYQPQHF. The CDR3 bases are TGTGCCAGCAGTGTAGGGCAAGATTATCAGCCCCAGCATTTT.

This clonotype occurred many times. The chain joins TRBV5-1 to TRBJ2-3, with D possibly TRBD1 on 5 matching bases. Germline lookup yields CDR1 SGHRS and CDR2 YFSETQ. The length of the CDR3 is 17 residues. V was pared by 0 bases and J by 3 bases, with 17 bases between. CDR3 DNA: TGCGCCAGCAGCTTGGGTTTGGGTGGGGCAAGGACAGATACGCAGTATTTT. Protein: CASSLGLGGARTDTQYF.